The present TCR beta chain was sequenced within a study of blood T cell repertoires in COVID-19. About the research overall: The cDNA or gDNA used as material had been derived from T cells, B-cell-depleted T cells, or PBMCs.

Germline assignment: CDR1 SGHAT and CDR2 FQNNGV. V gave up 5 bases and J gave up 4 bases, with 12 bases separating them. The CDR3 extends over 14 amino acids. Some clones are missing from TCRdb's copy, which holds only in-frame ones; the method was immunoSEQ multiplex PCR. The table lists 200,000 to 300,000 clones, approximately 90% of them singletons, with 1% to 1.5% in the top ten. Cohorts were based on clinical histories the participants reported. The sample comprised PBMCs or T cells enriched from blood (not recorded which). The TCR was taken from a woman aged 35 to 49 with acute COVID-19. The chain links TRBV11-2 to TRBJ1-5; TRBD1 is a possible D gene (5 bases). CDR3 residues: CASSLAGGNQPQHF. CDR3 sequence (DNA): TGTGCCAGCAGCCTCGCGGGGGGGAATCAGCCCCAGCATTTT.